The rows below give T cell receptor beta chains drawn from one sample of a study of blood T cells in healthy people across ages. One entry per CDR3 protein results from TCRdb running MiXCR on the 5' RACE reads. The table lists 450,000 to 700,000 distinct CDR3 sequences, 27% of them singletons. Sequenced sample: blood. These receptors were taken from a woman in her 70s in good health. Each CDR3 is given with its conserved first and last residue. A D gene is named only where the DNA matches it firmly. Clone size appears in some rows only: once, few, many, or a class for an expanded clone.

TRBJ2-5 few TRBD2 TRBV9 TGTGCCAGCAGCGTAGGGGGACTAGCGGGGAAACAAGAGACCCAGTACTTC CASSVGGLAGKQETQYF
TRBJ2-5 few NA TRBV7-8 TGTGCCAGCAGCTTTTCTCGAGTATCAGAGACCCAGTACTTC CASSFSRVSETQYF
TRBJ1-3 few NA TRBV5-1 TGCGCCAGCAGCTTGGGGGGAGAAAACACCATATATTTT CASSLGGENTIYF
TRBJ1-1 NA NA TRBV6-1 TGTGCCAGTAGCAGGGAAAGAGACACTGAAGCTTTCTTT CASSRERDTEAFF
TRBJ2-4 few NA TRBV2 TGTGCCAGCTTTGGGGGGATCGGAGAGTACTTC CASFGGIGEYF
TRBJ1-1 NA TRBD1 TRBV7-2 TGTGCCAGCAGCTTCCAACTGGGACAGTCCATTATGAACACTGAAGCTTTCTTT CASSFQLGQSIMNTEAFF
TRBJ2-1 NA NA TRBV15 TGTGCCACCAGCAAAGTTTCGAGGGTGGGGGCCATTGAGCAGTTCTTC CATSKVSRVGAIEQFF
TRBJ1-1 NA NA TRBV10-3 TGTGCCATCAGTGAGTCATTTAGGGTTGAAGCTTTCTTT CAISESFRVEAFF
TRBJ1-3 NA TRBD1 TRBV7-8 TGTGCCAGCAGCTTATCGGGACAGGGGGAGGCAGGAAACACCATATATTTT CASSLSGQGEAGNTIYF
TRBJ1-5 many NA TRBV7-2 TGTGCCAGCAGCCAGGGGTCACCCAATCAGCCCCAGCATTTT CASSQGSPNQPQHF
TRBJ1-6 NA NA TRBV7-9 TGTGCCAGCAGCGCACAGGGAATGACGGGGAATTCACCCCTCCACTTT CASSAQGMTGNSPLHF